These 15 T cell receptor beta chains originate from one sample sequenced in a study of OX40 agonist ivuxolimab in advanced cancers. Produced via immunoSEQ multiplex PCR; TCRdb's table is partial and in-frame only. The table includes about 12,000 clones, about 77% detected once. The sample here was CD4+ or CD8+ T cells sorted from blood, taken in a trial of the OX40 agonist ivuxolimab. The receptors derive from an adult with an advanced solid tumor such as melanoma, head and neck, liver or kidney cancer.

J is TRBJ2-7 and V is TRBV9, with D possibly TRBD2 on 7 matching bases. The CDR3 loop spans 14 amino acids. Germline V gene sequence: CDR1 SGDLS, CDR2 YYNGEE. Trimming cost V 3 bases and J 5 bases, with 15 bases left between them. DNA of the CDR3: TGTGCCAGCAGCGCTGGCGGGGGCCCTAACGAGCAGTACTTC. Amino acids: CASSAGGGPNEQYF.

The rearrangement joins TRBV6-5 to TRBJ1-2; D not certain. This CDR3 is built from 13 residues. Germline V gene lookup returns CDR1 MNHEY and CDR2 SVGAGI. V lost 2 bases to trimming and J lost 3 bases, with 7 bases between them. In DNA, the CDR3 is TGTGCCAGCAGTTACCACAGTGACTATGGCTACACCTTC. This gives the protein CASSYHSDYGYTF.

This clone was detected a few times. This rearrangement joins TRBV27 to TRBJ1-2; D unclear. Germline V lookup: CDR1 MNHEY, CDR2 SMNVEV (reference sequence). V dropped 4 bases and J dropped 7 bases, with 13 bases sitting between them. The CDR3 consists of 13 residues. CDR3 DNA: TGTGCCAGCAGTTCCGGTAGTTTGGGTGGCTACACCTTC. Translation gives CASSSGSLGGYTF.

This clone was counted a few times. The chain employs TRBV7-9 and TRBJ1-1; weak D call: TRBD1 (5 bases). Germline V gene data show CDR1 as SEHNR and CDR2 as FQNEAQ (reference sequence). Deletions cut 4 bases from V and 6 bases from J, with 18 bases between. The CDR3 length is 15 residues. CDR3 protein: CASSSVTELGPEAFF. CDR3 DNA: TGTGCCAGCAGCTCAGTAACCGAACTGGGACCTGAAGCTTTCTTT.

This clone appeared once. The rearrangement links TRBV6-1 to TRBJ2-1; D is perhaps TRBD2 (5 bases). Germline CDR1 MNHNS, CDR2 SASEGT. This CDR3 has 13 amino acids. V lost 8 bases and J 0 bases, leaving 8 bases between the germline ends. CDR3 DNA: TGTGCCAGCTCGGCGGGCTCCTACAATGAGCAGTTCTTC. Protein product: CASSAGSYNEQFF.

The V call is TRBV27, the J call TRBJ1-5; 11 bases align to TRBD1. This CDR3 comprises 15 residues. Germline V CDR1 and CDR2: MNHEY, SMNVEV (reference sequence). V trimming: 2 bases; J trimming: 6 bases; junction bases outside the gene matches: 3. The DNA of the CDR3 is TGTGCCAGCAGTTTAGGACAGGGGGCCAGTCAGCCCCAGCATTTT. Encoded protein: CASSLGQGASQPQHF.

This chain connects TRBV2 to TRBJ2-7; possible D gene TRBD2, 6 bases. Trimming pared 7 bases from V and 4 bases from J, leaving 20 bases between. CDR1 is SNHLY, CDR2 FYNNEI, per germline. CDR3 length: 15 amino acids. CDR3 in DNA: TGTGCCAGCATCAGGGAGGACCCAAGGGAGTACGAGCAGTACTTC. Protein product: CASIREDPREYEQYF.

The chain employs TRBV14 and TRBJ2-7; unclear D gene. In germline, CDR1 is SGHDN, CDR2 FVKESK. This CDR3 is built from 16 residues. V was shortened by 1 base and J by 4 bases, with 17 bases between the two germline ends. DNA for the CDR3: TGTGCCAGCAGCCAAGGACCGTCGGCGTTGGTATACGAGCAGTACTTC. It yields the protein CASSQGPSALVYEQYF.

The chain combines TRBV29-1 with TRBJ2-1, with 14 nucleotides matching TRBD2. Germline-derived CDR1 and CDR2 are SQVTM and ANQGSEA. This CDR3 comprises 15 residues. The ends lost 3 bases at V and 4 bases at J; junction bases unmatched: 2. CDR3 DNA sequence: TGCAGCGTTGAGGGACTAGCGGGAGCTTACAATGAGCAGTTCTTC. Residues: CSVEGLAGAYNEQFF.

The chain recombines TRBV6-5 with TRBJ2-7; the D is unclear. CDR1 MNHEY and CDR2 SVGAGI come from the germline V gene. This CDR3 region has 13 residues. V was clipped by 8 bases and J by 2 bases, with 13 bases between them. CDR3 nucleotide sequence: TGTGCCAGCTCCCAAGGGTGGCCCTACGAGCAGTACTTC. This encodes CASSQGWPYEQYF.

This chain uses TRBV5-6 with TRBJ1-3; D possibly corresponds to TRBD1 (6 bases). Germline CDR1 and CDR2: SGHDT and YYEEEE. The length of the CDR3 is 17 residues. Deletions cut 0 bases from V and 0 bases from J, with 13 bases between. The CDR3: CASSLETGWSSGNTIYF. The CDR3 coding sequence is TGTGCCAGCAGCTTGGAGACAGGTTGGAGCTCTGGAAACACCATATATTTT.

In this sample, this clone turned up once. The chain links TRBV28 to TRBJ2-3, with a possible D match to TRBD2 (5 bases). The CDR3 is made up of 16 amino acids. Trimming shortened V by 6 bases and J by 6 bases, and 22 bases separated the two germline ends. CDR1 is MDHEN, CDR2 SYDVKM, per germline. Here the CDR3 reads CASREDPGLRPDTQYF. The CDR3 region has the DNA TGTGCCAGCAGGGAGGATCCAGGACTCCGCCCCGATACGCAGTATTTT.

The chain combines TRBV29-1 with TRBJ2-1; 11 positions agree with TRBD2. Unmatched junction bases numbered 14, after V lost 4 bases and J lost 9 bases. Germline V gives CDR1 SQVTM, CDR2 ANQGSEA. CDR3 size: 16 residues. The DNA of the CDR3 is TGCAGCGTTGCCCCTAGCGGGAGGAGGGACAATGGTGAGCAGTTCTTC. It encodes CSVAPSGRRDNGEQFF.

The chain combines TRBV5-3 with TRBJ2-7, with D unresolved. TRBV5-3 is an ORF, with its function uncertain. The CDR3 consists of 14 residues. V lost 4 bases and J 0 bases, leaving 11 bases between the germline ends. The CDR3 is CARSVQRASYEQYF. The DNA for the CDR3 is TGTGCCAGAAGCGTCCAAAGGGCCTCCTACGAGCAGTACTTC.

The table lists this clone with a few counts. The V gene is TRBV19, the J gene TRBJ1-3; a possible D gene is TRBD1 (6 bases). This CDR3 is built from 15 residues. The V end lost 6 bases, the J end lost 1 base, and 13 bases lay between the germline ends. The germline V gene has CDR1 LNHDA and CDR2 SQIVND (reference sequence). Written as DNA, the CDR3 is TGTGCCAGTAGCCCGGGACACACTTCTGGAAACACCATATATTTT. Translated, it gives CASSPGHTSGNTIYF.